These T cell receptor beta chains were read from a single sample in a study of blood T cell repertoires in COVID-19. Repertoires were generated with immunoSEQ multiplex PCR, while TCRdb's copy carries only in-frame clones and drops some. In the table there are around 400,000 clones, less than 90% of which are singletons. Specimen: PBMCs or T cells enriched from blood (not recorded which). The receptors here all came from a woman between 45 and 65 years old who had recovered from COVID-19. Both conserved end residues are part of each CDR3. The order of the fields is clone size, J gene, V gene, D gene, CDR3 DNA, CDR3 protein. The D gene is left open where the match is weak. For some rows the clone size is stated as once, few or many, or as a class when expanded; others skip it.

abundance: NA
j_gene: TRBJ1-3
v_gene: TRBV30
d_gene: NA
CDR3nt: TGTGCCTGGAGTGTACTTACAGGTCGGGCTGGAAACACCATATATTTT
CDR3aa: CAWSVLTGRAGNTIYF

abundance: NA
j_gene: TRBJ2-2
v_gene: TRBV4-2
d_gene: NA
CDR3nt: TGTGCCAGCAGCCAAGCGGGAGTGAGGTCCGCGAACACCGGGGAGCTGTTTTTT
CDR3aa: CASSQAGVRSANTGELFF

abundance: NA
j_gene: TRBJ2-4
v_gene: TRBV7-2
d_gene: NA
CDR3nt: TGTGCCAGCAGCCAGCTGACAGGCCCTCGGGGCATTCAGTACTTC
CDR3aa: CASSQLTGPRGIQYF

abundance: few
j_gene: TRBJ1-1
v_gene: TRBV30
d_gene: NA
CDR3nt: TGTGCCTGGAGTGGAGGAGTCCGAACGAACACTGAAGCTTTCTTT
CDR3aa: CAWSGGVRTNTEAFF

abundance: NA
j_gene: TRBJ1-1
v_gene: TRBV11-3
d_gene: NA
CDR3nt: TGTGCCAGCAGCTACCGGGGGGGTGGGACTGAAGCTTTCTTT
CDR3aa: CASSYRGGGTEAFF

abundance: NA
j_gene: TRBJ1-6
v_gene: TRBV9
d_gene: NA
CDR3nt: TGTGCCAGCAGCGTAGCCCCGGGGCTCCCTGGAGGGGATTCACCCCTCCACTTT
CDR3aa: CASSVAPGLPGGDSPLHF

abundance: NA
j_gene: TRBJ1-1
v_gene: TRBV7-2
d_gene: TRBD1
CDR3nt: TGTGCCAGCAGCCTCGGACAGGGGAACACTGAAGCTTTCTTT
CDR3aa: CASSLGQGNTEAFF

abundance: NA
j_gene: TRBJ2-2
v_gene: TRBV5-1
d_gene: NA
CDR3nt: TGCGCCAGCAGCTTGGAAGGGACTTCTTACACCGGGGAGCTGTTTTTT
CDR3aa: CASSLEGTSYTGELFF

abundance: NA
j_gene: TRBJ2-3
v_gene: TRBV9
d_gene: NA
CDR3nt: TGTGCCAGCAGCGTAAGTGGAACCGGCGGGGATACGCAGTATTTT
CDR3aa: CASSVSGTGGDTQYF

abundance: NA
j_gene: TRBJ1-6
v_gene: TRBV19
d_gene: TRBD1
CDR3nt: TGTGCCAGTAGTATAGGGGCCCCGGGACAGGGAGCTTCACCCCTCCACTTT
CDR3aa: CASSIGAPGQGASPLHF

abundance: NA
j_gene: TRBJ1-2
v_gene: TRBV29-1
d_gene: NA
CDR3nt: TGCAGCGTTGAAGACCCGGGACTACTCAATAGTGGCTACACCTTC
CDR3aa: CSVEDPGLLNSGYTF

abundance: NA
j_gene: TRBJ1-1
v_gene: TRBV5-4
d_gene: TRBD1
CDR3nt: TGTGCCAGCAGCCCAGGACAGGGGGGGAACACTGAAGCTTTCTTT
CDR3aa: CASSPGQGGNTEAFF

abundance: NA
j_gene: TRBJ2-7
v_gene: TRBV10-2
d_gene: TRBD1
CDR3nt: TGCGCCAGTCGAACCGGGACAGGAGGTTTTTGGGAGCAGTACTTC
CDR3aa: CASRTGTGGFWEQYF

abundance: NA
j_gene: TRBJ1-2
v_gene: TRBV6-5
d_gene: NA
CDR3nt: TGTGCCAGCAGTTCGGCCGAACCACTAGGTTATGGCTACACCTTC
CDR3aa: CASSSAEPLGYGYTF

abundance: NA
j_gene: TRBJ1-5
v_gene: TRBV6-1
d_gene: NA
CDR3nt: TGTGCCAGCAGTGAAAGAGATTATAGCAATCAGCCCCAGCATTTT
CDR3aa: CASSERDYSNQPQHF

abundance: NA
j_gene: TRBJ1-2
v_gene: TRBV30
d_gene: NA
CDR3nt: TGTGCCTGGAATCCGTATGAGGGGGACGGCTACACCTTC
CDR3aa: CAWNPYEGDGYTF

abundance: NA
j_gene: TRBJ2-7
v_gene: TRBV2
d_gene: TRBD1
CDR3nt: TGTGCCAGCAGAGAGGGGACAGCAAACTCCTACGAGCAGTACTTC
CDR3aa: CASREGTANSYEQYF

abundance: once
j_gene: TRBJ2-3
v_gene: TRBV7-2
d_gene: NA
CDR3nt: TGTGCCAGCAGCTTAGGGCTAGCAGGCACAGATACGCAGTATTTT
CDR3aa: CASSLGLAGTDTQYF

abundance: NA
j_gene: TRBJ1-3
v_gene: TRBV9
d_gene: TRBD1
CDR3nt: TGTGCCAGCAGCGTTTCCGGGACAGCTGGAAACACCATATATTTT
CDR3aa: CASSVSGTAGNTIYF

abundance: once
j_gene: TRBJ2-7
v_gene: TRBV24-1
d_gene: NA
CDR3nt: TGTGCCACCAGTGATTTGTCGCCAGCCGCGGGGAACTACGAGCAGTACTTC
CDR3aa: CATSDLSPAAGNYEQYF

abundance: NA
j_gene: TRBJ2-5
v_gene: TRBV5-5
d_gene: NA
CDR3nt: TGTGCCAGCAGCTACGGTGGGGCCACCGAAGTAGAGACCCAGTACTTC
CDR3aa: CASSYGGATEVETQYF

abundance: NA
j_gene: TRBJ2-3
v_gene: TRBV7-2
d_gene: TRBD2
CDR3nt: TGTGCCAGCAGCTTAGCCATGGGACTAGCGGGACCCGGAGATACGCAGTATTTT
CDR3aa: CASSLAMGLAGPGDTQYF

abundance: NA
j_gene: TRBJ1-1
v_gene: TRBV7-9
d_gene: NA
CDR3nt: TGTGCCAGCAGCTTAAGGGAGTGGATGAACACTGAAGCTTTCTTT
CDR3aa: CASSLREWMNTEAFF

abundance: once
j_gene: TRBJ1-5
v_gene: TRBV27
d_gene: NA
CDR3nt: TGTGCCAGCAGTTTATGGGGGGGGAGCAATAATCAGCCCCAGCATTTT
CDR3aa: CASSLWGGSNNQPQHF

abundance: NA
j_gene: TRBJ1-4
v_gene: TRBV21-1
d_gene: NA
CDR3nt: TGTGCCAGCAGTGGCGGGACAGGGGAGGAAAAACTGTTTTTT
CDR3aa: CASSGGTGEEKLFF

abundance: NA
j_gene: TRBJ1-1
v_gene: TRBV5-4
d_gene: TRBD1
CDR3nt: TGTGCCAGCAGCTTGGGGCTAGGACAGGGGAACACTGAAGCTTTCTTT
CDR3aa: CASSLGLGQGNTEAFF

abundance: NA
j_gene: TRBJ1-6
v_gene: TRBV19
d_gene: NA
CDR3nt: TGTGCCAGTAGTATCAACCTCGAGGGTTCACCCCTCCACTTT
CDR3aa: CASSINLEGSPLHF

abundance: once
j_gene: TRBJ2-1
v_gene: TRBV14
d_gene: NA
CDR3nt: TGTGCCAGCAGGATCGCAGCAGGGGAGCAGTTCTTC
CDR3aa: CASRIAAGEQFF

abundance: NA
j_gene: TRBJ2-1
v_gene: TRBV19
d_gene: NA
CDR3nt: TGTGCCAGTAGTATAGGAAGGGGGTACGGTCATGAGCAGTTCTTC
CDR3aa: CASSIGRGYGHEQFF

abundance: NA
j_gene: TRBJ2-7
v_gene: TRBV28
d_gene: TRBD2
CDR3nt: TGTGCCAGCAGTTTCGGAGGGACTAGCTCCTACGAGCAGTACTTC
CDR3aa: CASSFGGTSSYEQYF

abundance: NA
j_gene: TRBJ1-2
v_gene: TRBV9
d_gene: NA
CDR3nt: TGTGCCAGCAGCCTCGGCCCTCTAGCCCCCTATGGCTACACCTTC
CDR3aa: CASSLGPLAPYGYTF

abundance: NA
j_gene: TRBJ2-3
v_gene: TRBV7-2
d_gene: NA
CDR3nt: TGTGCCAGCAGCTTAGCTAGGGGGAAGCTCACAGATACGCAGTATTTT
CDR3aa: CASSLARGKLTDTQYF

abundance: NA
j_gene: TRBJ2-3
v_gene: TRBV27
d_gene: TRBD2
CDR3nt: TGTGCCAGCTCTAGGCGCGGGAGGGCCCGGCATAGAGATACGCAGTATTTT
CDR3aa: CASSRRGRARHRDTQYF

abundance: few
j_gene: TRBJ1-1
v_gene: TRBV18
d_gene: NA
CDR3nt: TGTGCCAGCACCCAGACAGAGTCTATGAACACTGAAGCTTTCTTT
CDR3aa: CASTQTESMNTEAFF

abundance: NA
j_gene: TRBJ2-3
v_gene: TRBV27
d_gene: NA
CDR3nt: TGTGCCAGCAGTTCCGGACAGCCCGGAAGGTTTGCAGATACGCAGTATTTT
CDR3aa: CASSSGQPGRFADTQYF

abundance: NA
j_gene: TRBJ1-6
v_gene: TRBV30
d_gene: NA
CDR3nt: TGTGCCTGGAGTGCCCACAGAGACAGCTCCTATAATTCACCCCTCCACTTT
CDR3aa: CAWSAHRDSSYNSPLHF

abundance: NA
j_gene: TRBJ2-5
v_gene: TRBV27
d_gene: TRBD1
CDR3nt: TGTGCCAGCAGTCCGCGGACAGGAATAGAGACCCAGTACTTC
CDR3aa: CASSPRTGIETQYF

abundance: NA
j_gene: TRBJ1-3
v_gene: TRBV2
d_gene: NA
CDR3nt: TGTGCCAGCAGTATGGCAGGGCCTTCCTCTGGAAACACCATATATTTT
CDR3aa: CASSMAGPSSGNTIYF

abundance: few
j_gene: TRBJ2-7
v_gene: TRBV19
d_gene: NA
CDR3nt: TGTGCCAGTAACGACAGACTAGGAGCCTACGAGCAGTACTTC
CDR3aa: CASNDRLGAYEQYF

abundance: NA
j_gene: TRBJ2-3
v_gene: TRBV10-1
d_gene: TRBD2
CDR3nt: TGCGCCAGCAGTTGTCTAGCGGGGGGGAAGGGCACAGATACGCAGTATTTT
CDR3aa: CASSCLAGGKGTDTQYF

abundance: once
j_gene: TRBJ2-6
v_gene: TRBV5-4
d_gene: NA
CDR3nt: TGTGCCAGCAGCTTGGGAGGGTCAGGGGCCAACGTCCTGACTTTC
CDR3aa: CASSLGGSGANVLTF

abundance: NA
j_gene: TRBJ1-1
v_gene: TRBV7-6
d_gene: NA
CDR3nt: TGTGCCAGCAGACCGAGACCGACAGAGAACACTGAAGCTTTCTTT
CDR3aa: CASRPRPTENTEAFF

abundance: NA
j_gene: TRBJ1-1
v_gene: TRBV19
d_gene: NA
CDR3nt: TGTGCCAGTAGTATAGATCTCAGTACTGAAGCTTTCTTT
CDR3aa: CASSIDLSTEAFF

abundance: NA
j_gene: TRBJ1-3
v_gene: TRBV18
d_gene: TRBD1
CDR3nt: TGTGCCAGCTCCACCGGGACAGGGCGCTCTGGAAACACCATATATTTT
CDR3aa: CASSTGTGRSGNTIYF

abundance: NA
j_gene: TRBJ2-5
v_gene: TRBV27
d_gene: NA
CDR3nt: TGTGCCAGCAGTTTCGCTAGCTCGGGGACCCAGTACTTC
CDR3aa: CASSFASSGTQYF

abundance: NA
j_gene: TRBJ1-1
v_gene: TRBV5-4
d_gene: NA
CDR3nt: TGTGCCAGCAGCTTGCGGGGGGTAACGGGGACTGAAGCTTTCTTT
CDR3aa: CASSLRGVTGTEAFF

abundance: NA
j_gene: TRBJ1-5
v_gene: TRBV5-4
d_gene: NA
CDR3nt: TGTGCCAGCAGCTTGACAGGGAGCAATCAGCCCCAGCATTTT
CDR3aa: CASSLTGSNQPQHF

abundance: NA
j_gene: TRBJ2-1
v_gene: TRBV10-3
d_gene: NA
CDR3nt: TGTGCCATCAGTGCTGAGACAGCGAAAATCTTCTCCTACAATGAGCAGTTCTTC
CDR3aa: CAISAETAKIFSYNEQFF

abundance: NA
j_gene: TRBJ1-4
v_gene: TRBV10-3
d_gene: NA
CDR3nt: TGTGCCATCAGTGGTTGGGGAGATGAAAAACTGTTTTTT
CDR3aa: CAISGWGDEKLFF

abundance: NA
j_gene: TRBJ2-3
v_gene: TRBV12-5
d_gene: TRBD2
CDR3nt: TGTGCTAGTGGTTTGGTACCACTAGCGTTGTCGCCAGATACGCAGTATTTT
CDR3aa: CASGLVPLALSPDTQYF

abundance: NA
j_gene: TRBJ2-1
v_gene: TRBV24-1
d_gene: NA
CDR3nt: TGTGCCACCAGTGCCCCTCTCCCCCCTGAGCAGTTCTTC
CDR3aa: CATSAPLPPEQFF